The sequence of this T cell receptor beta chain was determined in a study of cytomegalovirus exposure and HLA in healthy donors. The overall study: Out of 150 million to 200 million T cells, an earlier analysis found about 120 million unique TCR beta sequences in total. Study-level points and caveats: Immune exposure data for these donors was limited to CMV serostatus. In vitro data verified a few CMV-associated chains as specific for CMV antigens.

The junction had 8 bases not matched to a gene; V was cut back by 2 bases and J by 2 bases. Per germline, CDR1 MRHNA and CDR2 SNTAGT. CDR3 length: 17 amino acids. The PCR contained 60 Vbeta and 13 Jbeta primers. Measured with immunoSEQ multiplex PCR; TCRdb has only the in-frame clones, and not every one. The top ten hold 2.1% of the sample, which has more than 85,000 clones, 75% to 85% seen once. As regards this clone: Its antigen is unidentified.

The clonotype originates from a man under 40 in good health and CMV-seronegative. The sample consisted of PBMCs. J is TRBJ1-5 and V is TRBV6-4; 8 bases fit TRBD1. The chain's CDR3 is CASSDPWDRRGNQPQHF. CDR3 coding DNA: TGTGCCAGCAGTGACCCTTGGGACAGGAGGGGCAATCAGCCCCAGCATTTT.